These 13 T cell receptor beta chains were sequenced from one sample in a study of cytomegalovirus exposure and HLA in healthy donors. Clones were sequenced by immunoSEQ multiplex PCR, and TCRdb holds only the in-frame ones, with some missing. The sample includes some 130,000 clones, approximately 84% seen only once; the top ten take 25% to 30%. Source material: PBMCs. These receptors were obtained from a man aged 25 to 40 in good health and CMV-seropositive.

The rearrangement uses TRBV5-1 and TRBJ2-7; 7 nucleotides match TRBD1. Germline trimming cut 4 bases from V and 4 bases from J; bases unmatched to any gene: 8. There are 14 residues in the CDR3. Per germline, CDR1 SGHRS and CDR2 YFSETQ. This CDR3 reads CASSRSRGNYEQYF. The CDR3 DNA sequence: TGCGCCAGCAGCCGGTCCAGGGGGAATTACGAGCAGTACTTC.

This chain links TRBV5-1 with TRBJ2-5; a possible D gene is TRBD1 (6 bases). Germline V lookup: CDR1 SGHRS, CDR2 YFSETQ. V shed 3 bases and J shed 5 bases, with 23 bases lying between them. The CDR3 has 17 residues. The DNA for the CDR3 is TGCGCCAGCAGCTGGGCTCCGACAGGAACCCCCGGGGAGACCCAGTACTTC. The encoded protein is CASSWAPTGTPGETQYF.

This chain links TRBV7-2 with TRBJ2-5, with a possible D match to TRBD2 (5 bases). Trimming took 1 base from V and 4 from J, leaving 7 bases between them. The CDR3 sequence is 13 residues long. Looked up from germline, CDR1 is SGHTA and CDR2 is FQGNSA. This chain's CDR3 is CASSLVSGETQYF. CDR3 sequence (DNA): TGTGCCAGCAGCTTAGTGAGCGGAGAGACCCAGTACTTC.

The chain has TRBV6-1 and TRBJ1-3; D possibly corresponds to TRBD1 (6 bases). This CDR3 region has 14 residues. Trimming took off 1 base at V and 7 bases at J, with 11 bases between the two ends. Germline V gives CDR1 MNHNS, CDR2 SASEGT. The CDR3 region is CASSEEAGVNTIYF. The DNA for the CDR3 is TGTGCCAGCAGTGAAGAGGCAGGGGTCAACACCATATATTTT.

The J gene is TRBJ2-1, the V gene TRBV27; 8 nucleotides agree with TRBD2. Looked up from germline, CDR1 is MNHEY and CDR2 is SMNVEV (reference sequence). Germline trimming cut 10 bases from V and 7 bases from J; bases unmatched to any gene: 12. The CDR3 has 14 amino acids. CDR3 sequence: CATVHSGGGNEQFF. CDR3 nucleotide sequence: TGTGCCACCGTTCACAGCGGGGGTGGGAATGAGCAGTTCTTC.

The chain carries TRBV9 and TRBJ1-1; D ambiguous. V lost 4 bases, J lost 0 bases, and 7 bases lay in between. Per germline, CDR1 SGDLS and CDR2 YYNGEE. The length of the CDR3 is 13 residues. CDR3 amino acids: CASSRGMNTEAFF. CDR3 nucleotide sequence: TGTGCCAGCAGCCGAGGGATGAACACTGAAGCTTTCTTT.

The V and J genes are TRBV11-2 and TRBJ2-1; tentatively, D is TRBD2 (6 bases). V gave up 5 bases and J gave up 3 bases, with 11 bases separating them. This CDR3 is built from 14 residues. Germline lookup yields CDR1 SGHAT and CDR2 FQNNGV. The DNA of the CDR3 is TGTGCCAGCAGCCTCTCGCGGGGCTACAATGAGCAGTTCTTC. Residues: CASSLSRGYNEQFF.

V is TRBV19 and J is TRBJ1-5, with 8 bases lining up with TRBD1. The CDR3 extends over 13 amino acids. Germline V lookup: CDR1 LNHDA, CDR2 SQIVND (reference sequence). With V trimmed by 6 bases and J by 7 bases, 5 bases remained unmatched. CDR3 in amino acids: CASRDREGQPQHF. CDR3 coding DNA: TGTGCCAGTAGGGACAGGGAAGGACAGCCCCAGCATTTT. Looking up the rest from reference TRBV19 and TRBJ1-5 gives the full variable domain: DGGITQSPKYLFRKEGQNVTLSCEQNLNHDAMYWYRQDPGQGLRLIYYSQIVNDFQKGDIAEGYSVSREKKESFPLTVTSAQKNPTAFYLCASRDREGQPQHFGDGTRLSIL.

The chain combines TRBV29-1 with TRBJ1-1, with TRBD1 as a possible D gene (5 bases). V shed 3 bases and J shed 5 bases, with 16 bases lying between them. This CDR3 has 14 residues. Germline CDR1 SQVTM, CDR2 ANQGSEA. The CDR3 is CSVDLVRGGTEAFF. CDR3 in DNA: TGCAGCGTTGACCTGGTTCGGGGGGGGACTGAAGCTTTCTTT. Full variable domain (missing parts from reference TRBV29-1 and TRBJ1-1): SAVISQKPSRDICQRGTSLTIQCQVDSQVTMMFWYRQQPGQSLTLIATANQGSEATYESGFVIDKFPISRPNLTFSTLTVSNMSPEDSSIYLCSVDLVRGGTEAFFGQGTRLTVV.

The count of this clone is one. The chain recombines TRBV14 with TRBJ2-1, with 7 bases lining up with TRBD2. Germline V lookup: CDR1 SGHDN, CDR2 FVKESK. The CDR3 runs to 18 residues. Trimming took 0 bases from V and 8 from J; bases not matched to a gene: 16. In DNA, the CDR3 is TGTGCCAGCAGCCAAGACCTAAAGGGCGGGAGTGGAGGGGATGAGCAGTTCTTC. It encodes CASSQDLKGGSGGDEQFF.

The CDR3 region has the DNA TGTGCCAGCAGACAGACAAGCTCCTACAATGAGCAGTTCTTC. Translating it yields CASRQTSSYNEQFF. The chain combines TRBV7-2 with TRBJ2-1, with no clear D. With 6 bases removed from V and 0 bases from J, the gap between germline ends came to 9 bases. In germline, CDR1 is SGHTA, CDR2 FQGNSA. The CDR3 has 14 amino acids. Combining the CDR3 with reference TRBV7-2 and TRBJ2-1 gives the whole variable domain GAGVSQSPSNKVTEKGKDVELRCDPISGHTALYWYRQSLGQGLEFLIYFQGNSAPDKSGLPSDRFSAERTGGSVSTLTIQRTQQEDSAVYLCASRQTSSYNEQFFGPGTRLTVL.

V is TRBV11-2 and J is TRBJ2-7; 7 nucleotides align to TRBD1. The CDR3 runs to 14 residues. J lost 2 bases, V lost 5 bases, and 6 bases had no gene match. Germline assignment: CDR1 SGHAT and CDR2 FQNNGV. CDR3 nucleotides: TGTGCCAGCAGCCTAGGGGACAGTACCTACGAGCAGTACTTC. Amino acids: CASSLGDSTYEQYF.

The chain links TRBV2 to TRBJ2-5; D is perhaps TRBD2 (5 bases). Germline CDR1 reads SNHLY; CDR2 reads FYNNEI. The CDR3 loop spans 15 amino acids. Between the trimmed V and J ends, which lost 6 bases and 1 base, there was a span of 15 bases. This chain's CDR3 is CASSRSRGVQETQYF. The CDR3 region has the DNA TGTGCCAGCAGCCGCTCCCGGGGAGTCCAAGAGACCCAGTACTTC.